A single sample is the source of the 21 T cell receptor beta chains below, sequenced in a study of blood T cells in healthy people across ages. A J-beta primer mix and a sample-barcoded 5' primer were used in a second PCR of roughly 7 to 12 cycles. TCRdb reprocessed the 5' RACE reads via MiXCR and lists one record per CDR3 protein. The sample has 500,000 to 700,000 distinct CDR3 sequences; approximately 30% are singletons. Sequencing used blood. The receptors here all came from an elderly woman in good health.

In the case of this clonotype: A much larger clone differs by one base, so this may be a read error. J is TRBJ1-2 and V is TRBV6-1, with TRBD1 identical over 12 bases. CDR3 length: 13 residues. Trimming at V came to 6 bases and at J to 6 bases, leaving 2 bases not matched to a gene. Germline-derived CDR1 and CDR2 are MNHNS and SASEGT. CDR3 residues: CASRGQGAHGYTF. CDR3 nucleotide sequence: TGTGCCAGCAGGGGACAGGGGGCGCATGGCTACACCTTC.

This clonotype came up many times. The chain carries TRBV7-2 and TRBJ2-3; D gene unclear. Deletions cut 2 bases from V and 2 bases from J, with 5 bases between. CDR3 length equals 13 residues. The germline CDR1 and CDR2 sequences are SGHTA and FQGNSA. The DNA for the CDR3 is TGTGCCAGCAGCTTATTCAACACAGATACGCAGTATTTT. Translated, it gives CASSLFNTDTQYF.

Only a few counts were recorded for this clonotype. A much larger clone differs by one base, so this may be a read error. The V gene is TRBV10-3, the J gene TRBJ1-6; the match to TRBD1 covers 8 bases. Germline lookup yields CDR1 ENHRY and CDR2 SYGVKD. The CDR3 runs 15 residues. This CDR3 is CAISDGQGRDSPPHF. The DNA of the CDR3 is TGTGCCATCAGTGACGGACAGGGTCGGGATTCACCCCCCCACTTT.

The chain employs TRBV30 and TRBJ1-5, with no clear D. Trimming stripped 1 base from V and 3 bases from J, with 4 bases between. Germline CDR1 and CDR2: GTSNPN and SVGIG (reference sequence). The CDR3 covers 12 residues. As DNA, the CDR3 is TGTGCCTGGAGTGGATTCAATCAGCCCCAGCATTTT. Its protein product is CAWSGFNQPQHF.

The table lists this clonotype with many counts. The rearrangement uses TRBV20-1 and TRBJ2-1; 7 bases line up with TRBD2. This CDR3 has 16 amino acids. Trimming at V came to 3 bases and at J to 3 bases, leaving 11 bases not matched to a gene. Germline V lookup: CDR1 DFQATT, CDR2 SNEGSKA (reference sequence). CDR3 DNA: TGCAGTGCTAGGGGGGGGAGCGGCATTAACTACAATGAGCAGTTCTTC. This translates into CSARGGSGINYNEQFF.

V and J are TRBV6-5 and TRBJ2-3, with D possibly being TRBD1 (6 bases). Trimming removed 4 bases from V and 2 bases from J, with 22 bases in between. This CDR3 is built from 18 residues. Germline assignment: CDR1 MNHEY and CDR2 SVGAGI. In nucleotides, the CDR3 is TGTGCCAGCAGTTCCCTCCGGACAGCACATTTCCCCACAGATACGCAGTATTTT. It yields the protein CASSSLRTAHFPTDTQYF.

This rearrangement joins TRBV6-6 to TRBJ1-1; D call uncertain. This CDR3 has 13 amino acids. In germline, CDR1 is MNHNY, CDR2 SVGAGI (reference sequence). Trimming cost V 4 bases and J 1 base, with 7 bases left between them. CDR3 sequence: CASSFRKNTEAFF. In DNA form, the CDR3 reads TGTGCCAGCAGTTTCCGAAAGAACACTGAAGCTTTCTTT.

This chain uses TRBV6-5 with TRBJ1-2; 10 bases map to TRBD1. This CDR3 is built from 15 residues. Germline CDR1 reads MNHEY; CDR2 reads SVGAGI. J lost 4 bases, V lost 6 bases, and 8 bases had no gene match. The CDR3 DNA reads as TGTGCCAGCAGCCAAGGACAGGGGGTAGGCTATGGCTACACCTTC. It encodes CASSQGQGVGYGYTF.

V is TRBV7-2 and J is TRBJ1-6; D call uncertain. This CDR3 is built from 15 residues. Between the trimmed V and J ends, which lost 5 bases and 7 bases, there was a span of 15 bases. Germline V gene sequence: CDR1 SGHTA, CDR2 FQGNSA. Here the CDR3 reads CASSTHNIGNSPLHF. CDR3 nucleotide sequence: TGTGCCAGCAGCACGCACAACATCGGGAATTCACCCCTCCACTTT.

Regarding this clonotype: This may arise from a read error, as a much more abundant clone is one base away. V and J are TRBV12-3 or TRBV12-4 and TRBJ1-1, with D unclear. This CDR3 is built from 13 residues. Trimming took 3 bases from V and 6 from J, leaving 11 bases between them. The CDR3 DNA sequence: TGTGCCAGCAGTTTGCAGGTTACAGCTGAAGCTTTCTTT. As protein: CASSLQVTAEAFF.

This clonotype was seen a handful of times. The chain employs TRBV9 and TRBJ1-2; no definite D call. CDR1 SGDLS and CDR2 YYNGEE come from the germline V gene. The CDR3 has 13 amino acids. The V and J ends lost 4 bases and 8 bases respectively, with 15 bases between them. CDR3 residues: CASSPWVGEGYTF. CDR3 DNA sequence: TGTGCCAGCAGCCCCTGGGTAGGTGAAGGCTACACCTTC.

About this clonotype: A much more abundant neighbour one base away suggests this may be a read error. The chain combines TRBV29-1 with TRBJ2-5, with 10 bases identical to TRBD2. The V gene end was trimmed by 6 bases and the J gene end by 11 bases; junction bases not matched to a gene: 12. This CDR3 is built from 13 residues. The germline V gene has CDR1 SQVTM and CDR2 ANQGSEA. The CDR3 loop reads CSVVSGGFYKQYF. The DNA for the CDR3 is TGCAGCGTCGTTAGCGGGGGGTTCTACAAGCAGTACTTC.

This clonotype appeared a few times. This rearrangement joins TRBV5-1 to TRBJ1-1, with D unresolved. CDR1 is SGHRS and CDR2 is YFSETQ in the germline V gene. Trimming cost V 4 bases and J 2 bases, with 12 bases left between them. This CDR3 contains 14 residues. The CDR3 is CASSPGLINTEAFF. Written as DNA, the CDR3 is TGCGCCAGCAGCCCTGGACTCATTAACACTGAAGCTTTCTTT.

At least ten counts were recorded for this clonotype. The J gene is TRBJ2-4, the V gene TRBV7-2, with a possible D match to TRBD1 (5 bases). V was clipped by 6 bases and J by 0 bases, with 21 bases between them. The length of the CDR3 is 18 residues. Germline CDR1 reads SGHTA; CDR2 reads FQGNSA. The CDR3 region has the DNA TGTGCCAGCAGTCTCCTCCCCAGCAGGGTATTAGCCAAAAACATTCAGTACTTC. Protein: CASSLLPSRVLAKNIQYF.

This clonotype has only one observation. Possible read error: a much larger clone is one base away. The CDR3: CASGRGTGTYEQYF. CDR3 DNA sequence: TGTGCCAGTGGGCGAGGGACAGGGACCTACGAGCAGTACTTC. This sequence joins TRBV27 and TRBJ2-7, with 9 bases lining up with TRBD1. The CDR3 loop spans 14 amino acids. J lost 2 bases, V lost 9 bases, and 8 bases had no gene match. From germline, CDR1 is MNHEY and CDR2 SMNVEV (reference sequence).

This chain connects TRBV4-2 to TRBJ2-1; maybe TRBD2 (5 bases). Germline lookup yields CDR1 LGHNA and CDR2 YNFKEQ. The CDR3 is made up of 16 amino acids. Deletions cut 0 bases from V and 1 base from J, with 10 bases between. CDR3 bases: TGTGCCAGCAGCCAAGAATTAGCGAATTCCTACAATGAGCAGTTCTTC. Translated: CASSQELANSYNEQFF.

The V and J genes are TRBV12-3 or TRBV12-4 and TRBJ1-3; D may be TRBD1 (5 bases). The V end lost 7 bases, the J end lost 3 bases, and 16 bases lay between the germline ends. The CDR3 totals 15 residues. CDR3 region: CASIGDLWGGNTIYF. The CDR3 nucleotides are TGTGCCAGCATAGGGGATTTGTGGGGTGGAAACACCATATATTTT.

The gene calls are TRBV7-9 and TRBJ2-2; D may be TRBD1 (6 bases). Trimming took off 0 bases at V and 5 bases at J, with 16 bases between the two ends. CDR3 length: 17 amino acids. Per germline, CDR1 SEHNR and CDR2 FQNEAQ (reference sequence). The CDR3 region has the DNA TGTGCCAGCAGCTTAGCCGCCGTGGGGGCAATGACCGGGGAGCTGTTTTTT. It translates to CASSLAAVGAMTGELFF.

This clonotype was counted only a few times. The rearrangement joins TRBV30 to TRBJ1-3; D is unclear. V lost 3 bases, J lost 2 bases, and 5 bases lay in between. Germline V gene sequence: CDR1 GTSNPN, CDR2 SVGIG (reference sequence). The CDR3 contains 12 residues. The CDR3 loop is CAWSPPGNTIYF. CDR3 in DNA: TGTGCCTGGAGCCCCCCTGGAAACACCATATATTTT.

The gene calls are TRBV20-1 and TRBJ2-3; D call uncertain. CDR1 is DFQATT, CDR2 SNEGSKA, per germline (reference sequence). CDR3 length: 15 amino acids. Trimming took off 6 bases at V and 4 bases at J, with 20 bases between the two ends. CDR3 region: CSAAIGVNRPDTQYF. The CDR3 DNA follows: TGCAGTGCGGCGATTGGGGTAAACCGCCCAGATACGCAGTATTTT.

The chain links TRBV29-1 to TRBJ2-3; no reliable D call. The V gene's germline CDR1 is SQVTM and CDR2 ANQGSEA. This CDR3 region has 12 residues. Between the trimmed V and J ends, which lost 6 bases and 0 bases, there was a span of 7 bases. CDR3 residues: CSVPLSTDTQYF. CDR3 in DNA: TGCAGCGTACCCCTTAGCACAGATACGCAGTATTTT.